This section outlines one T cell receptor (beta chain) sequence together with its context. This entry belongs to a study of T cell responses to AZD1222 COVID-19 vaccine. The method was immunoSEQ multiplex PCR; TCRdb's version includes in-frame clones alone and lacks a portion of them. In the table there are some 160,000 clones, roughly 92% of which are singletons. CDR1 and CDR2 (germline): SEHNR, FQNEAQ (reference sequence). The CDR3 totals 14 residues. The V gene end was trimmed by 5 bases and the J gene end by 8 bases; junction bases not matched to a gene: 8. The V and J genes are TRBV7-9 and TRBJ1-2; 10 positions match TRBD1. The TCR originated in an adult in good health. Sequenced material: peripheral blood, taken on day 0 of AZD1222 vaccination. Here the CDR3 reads CASSLTGTGVGYTF. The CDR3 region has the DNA TGTGCCAGCAGCCTTACCGGGACAGGGGTGGGCTACACCTTC.